A single sample gave rise to the 5 T cell receptor beta chains below, sequenced in a study of OX40 agonist ivuxolimab in advanced cancers. Data came from immunoSEQ multiplex PCR; TCRdb stores just in-frame clones and leaves some out. The sample has about 36,000 clones, 81% seen once. The source material was CD4+ or CD8+ T cells sorted from blood, sampled in a trial of the OX40 agonist ivuxolimab. Receptor source: an adult with an advanced solid tumor such as melanoma, head and neck, liver or kidney cancer.

The chain links TRBV11-2 to TRBJ2-1; TRBD1 matches at 7 bases. CDR3 length: 13 amino acids. Germline CDR1 is SGHAT and CDR2 is FQNNGV. The trim removed 5 bases at V and 5 bases at J, leaving 3 bases unmatched. The CDR3: CASSPGQDNEQFF. The CDR3 coding sequence is TGTGCCAGCAGCCCCGGACAGGACAATGAGCAGTTCTTC.

This chain uses TRBV7-9 with TRBJ1-2; 9 nucleotides agree with TRBD1. Losses at the gene ends were 5 bases for V and 5 bases for J; bases not matched to a gene: 3. The germline gives CDR1 SEHNR, CDR2 FQNEAQ (reference sequence). The CDR3 totals 13 residues. CDR3 amino acids: CASSHGQGYGYTF. DNA for the CDR3: TGTGCCAGCAGCCATGGACAGGGGTATGGCTACACCTTC.

The rearrangement uses TRBV18 and TRBJ1-2; D is unclear. With 3 bases removed from V and 5 bases from J, the gap between germline ends came to 10 bases. This CDR3 spans 13 amino acids. The V gene's germline CDR1 is KGHSH and CDR2 LQKENI. CDR3 DNA: TGTGCCAGCTCACCGGATAGTTCGTATGGCTACACCTTC. The encoded protein is CASSPDSSYGYTF.

The chain is built from TRBV7-3 and TRBJ2-3; D may be TRBD2 (6 bases). The ends were cut back, 5 bases at V and 8 bases at J, with 23 bases in the middle. In germline, CDR1 is SGHTA, CDR2 FQGTGA. This CDR3 spans 16 amino acids. The CDR3 DNA is TGTGCCAGCAGCCCGTTGGGCGGGGTACCTTCGGGTACGCAGTATTTT. This gives the protein CASSPLGGVPSGTQYF.

The chain has TRBV7-2 and TRBJ1-4; 9 bases are a match to TRBD1. CDR3 size: 15 residues. With 5 bases clipped from V and 0 bases from J, the junction kept 1 base outside the gene matches. CDR1 and CDR2 (germline): SGHTA, FQGNSA. CDR3 in amino acids: CASSTGGTTNEKLFF. CDR3 bases: TGTGCCAGCAGCACAGGGGGCACAACTAATGAAAAACTGTTTTTT.